Presented here are 27 T cell receptor beta chains from one specimen sequenced in a study of T cells in Graves' hyperthyroidism and ophthalmopathy. RNA transcripts gave rise to amplified TCR beta CDR3 regions. Initially, a first-round RT-PCR of the TCR CDR3 employed the HTBI primer set. TCRdb used MiXCR to reprocess the multiplex PCR reads, holding one entry per CDR3 protein. Of about half a million distinct CDR3 sequences in the sample, more than 15% were seen once. The specimen was blood. These TCRs come from a woman aged 25 to 45 with Graves' ophthalmopathy.

This clonotype was counted many times. The rearrangement uses TRBV5-6 and TRBJ1-2; 9 bases map to TRBD1. The CDR3 spans 16 residues. The germline V gene has CDR1 SGHDT and CDR2 YYEEEE. J was trimmed by 2 bases and V by 2 bases; bases with no gene match: 7. The DNA for the CDR3 is TGTGCCAGCAGCTTACGCTGGGACAGGGCGAACTATGGCTACACCTTC. Protein: CASSLRWDRANYGYTF.

The CDR3 DNA follows: TGCGCCAGCAGCCAAGATCAGGGGATTTCTGGAAACACCATATATTTT. This gives the protein CASSQDQGISGNTIYF. This chain connects TRBV4-3 to TRBJ1-3, with a tentative D call TRBD1 (6 bases). Looked up from germline, CDR1 is LGHNA and CDR2 is YSLEER. V lost 0 bases and J lost 1, with 10 bases in between. The CDR3 totals 16 residues.

This clonotype occurred a few times. The chain recombines TRBV10-3 with TRBJ2-7, with TRBD2 matching over 10 bases. Trimming took 5 bases from V and 4 from J; bases not matched to a gene: 5. The CDR3 has 14 amino acids. Germline CDR1 reads ENHRY; CDR2 reads SYGVKD. CDR3 loop: CAISPSGRDYEQYF. The DNA for the CDR3 is TGTGCCATCAGTCCGAGCGGGAGGGATTACGAGCAGTACTTC.

The chain uses TRBV28 and TRBJ1-1; no clear D. V was cut by 10 bases and J by 6 bases, with 12 bases left in between. Per the germline V gene, CDR1 is MDHEN and CDR2 is SYDVKM. This CDR3 has 11 residues. The CDR3, as DNA: TGTGCCACATTACTTGGGGCTGAAGCTTTCTTT. The encoded protein is CATLLGAEAFF. Using reference TRBV28 and TRBJ1-1 for the parts outside the CDR3, the full variable domain is DVKVTQSSRYLVKRTGEKVFLECVQDMDHENMFWYRQDPGLGLRLIYFSYDVKMKEKGDIPEGYSVSREKKERFSLILESASTNQTSMYLCATLLGAEAFFGQGTRLTVV.

This rearrangement joins TRBV2 to TRBJ1-2; D gene unclear. The germline CDR1 and CDR2 sequences are SNHLY and FYNNEI. The germline V and J ends were trimmed by 5 bases and 4 bases, with 17 bases remaining between them. The CDR3 sequence is 15 residues long. CDR3 loop: CASSQDDSAFYGYTF. The CDR3 DNA follows: TGTGCCAGCAGTCAGGACGATTCAGCATTCTATGGCTACACCTTC. Looking up the rest from reference TRBV2 and TRBJ1-2 gives the full variable domain: EPEVTQTPSHQVTQMGQEVILRCVPISNHLYFYWYRQILGQKVEFLVSFYNNEISEKSEIFDDQFSVERPDGSNFTLKIRSTKLEDSAMYFCASSQDDSAFYGYTFGSGTRLTVV.

This clonotype came up many times. This chain's CDR3 is CASSVNRWGQGSADAYGYTF. CDR3 bases: TGTGCCAGCAGTGTAAATAGGTGGGGACAGGGATCGGCTGATGCCTATGGCTACACCTTC. This rearrangement joins TRBV28 to TRBJ1-2, with 9 nucleotides matching TRBD1. In germline, CDR1 is MDHEN, CDR2 SYDVKM. J was trimmed by 4 bases and V by 5 bases; bases with no gene match: 23. The CDR3 is made up of 20 amino acids.

The rearrangement links TRBV7-2 to TRBJ2-1; D possibly uses TRBD1 or TRBD2 (5 bases each). CDR3 length: 13 amino acids. The germline V gene has CDR1 SGHTA and CDR2 FQGNSA. V was cut by 5 bases and J by 10 bases, with 15 bases left in between. The CDR3 loop is CASSREGWGEQFF. CDR3 DNA sequence: TGTGCCAGCAGCCGTGAGGGGTGGGGCGAGCAGTTCTTC.

This clonotype was seen a single time. The V gene is TRBV7-2, the J gene TRBJ1-6; TRBD1 agrees at 7 bases. The V gene's germline CDR1 is SGHTA and CDR2 FQGNSA. This CDR3 is built from 15 residues. The trim removed 7 bases at V and 7 bases at J, leaving 10 bases unmatched. CDR3 coding DNA: TGTGCCAGCACCAAAGGGGGCCGGGCGAATTCACCCCTCCACTTT. It is translated as CASTKGGRANSPLHF.

A few counts support this clonotype. This sequence may be a read error, since a much larger clone differs from it by one base. This sequence joins TRBV7-9 and TRBJ1-4, with D hard to call. The CDR3 contains 15 residues. Germline-derived CDR1 and CDR2 are SEHNR and FQNEAQ (reference sequence). This chain's CDR3 is CTSSPSGRTNEKLFF. DNA of the CDR3: TGTACCAGCAGCCCCTCCGGGAGGACTAATGAAAAACTGTTTTTT.

This clonotype occurred a few times. The V call is TRBV29-1, the J call TRBJ2-7; 8 nucleotides agree with TRBD2. There are 11 residues in the CDR3. V gave up 6 bases and J gave up 3 bases; unmatched junction bases: 1. The germline V gene encodes CDR1 SQVTM and CDR2 ANQGSEA. CDR3 DNA sequence: TGCAGCGTCGGGGGGGGCTACGAGCAGTACTTC. This sequence encodes CSVGGGYEQYF.

This clonotype was detected a few times. V and J are TRBV5-4 and TRBJ2-1, with 8 bases aligning to TRBD2. Trimming took 4 bases from V and 0 from J; bases not matched to a gene: 6. The CDR3 length is 16 residues. CDR1 SGHNT and CDR2 YYREEE come from the germline V gene (reference sequence). As DNA, the CDR3 is TGTGCCAGCAGCACTAGCGGTTTGAGCTCCTACAATGAGCAGTTCTTC. Its protein is CASSTSGLSSYNEQFF. Full variable domain (remainder filled in from reference TRBV5-4 and TRBJ2-1): ETGVTQSPTHLIKTRGQQVTLRCSSQSGHNTVSWYQQALGQGPQFIFQYYREEENGRGNFPPRFSGLQFPNYSSELNVNALELDDSALYLCASSTSGLSSYNEQFFGPGTRLTVL.

The chain uses TRBV2 and TRBJ1-1; D gene ambiguous. The CDR3 totals 14 residues. The V gene's germline CDR1 is SNHLY and CDR2 FYNNEI. V lost 7 bases and J lost 3, with 15 bases in between. CDR3 protein: CASTKEGSDTEAFF. CDR3 DNA: TGTGCCAGCACGAAGGAGGGTTCGGACACTGAAGCTTTCTTT. Combining the CDR3 with reference TRBV2 and TRBJ1-1 gives the whole variable domain EPEVTQTPSHQVTQMGQEVILRCVPISNHLYFYWYRQILGQKVEFLVSFYNNEISEKSEIFDDQFSVERPDGSNFTLKIRSTKLEDSAMYFCASTKEGSDTEAFFGQGTRLTVV.

The chain combines TRBV6-2 or TRBV6-3 with TRBJ1-5; maybe TRBD1 (6 bases). Trimming removed 7 bases at V and 0 bases at J, with 13 bases between. From germline, CDR1 is MNHEY and CDR2 SVGEGT. This CDR3 spans 15 amino acids. CDR3 in amino acids: CASTTGKYSNQPQHF. CDR3 nucleotides: TGTGCCAGCACCACAGGGAAATATAGCAATCAGCCCCAGCATTTT.

In this sample, this clonotype turned up a few times. A much larger clone differs by one base, so this may be a read error. This sequence joins TRBV2 and TRBJ2-1, with unresolved D. Germline-derived CDR1 and CDR2 are SNHLY and FYNNEI. CDR3 length: 15 amino acids. The V end was cut by 6 bases, the J end by 2 bases, with 14 bases between. DNA for the CDR3: TGTGCCAGCAGACGCCCGACCAGACCCTACAATGAGCAGTTCTTC. Amino acid sequence: CASRRPTRPYNEQFF. The full variable domain, its missing parts supplied by reference TRBV2 and TRBJ2-1, is EPEVTQTPSHQVTQMGQEVILRCVPISNHLYFYWYRQILGQKVEFLVSFYNNEISEKSEIFDDQFSVERPDGSNFTLKIRSTKLEDSAMYFCASRRPTRPYNEQFFGPGTRLTVL.

This clonotype was seen ten or more times. The chain links TRBV20-1 to TRBJ2-6; 15 bases map to TRBD2. The V segment lost 6 bases and the J segment 1 base; nucleotides outside the gene matches: 7. CDR1 and CDR2 (germline): DFQATT, SNEGSKA (reference sequence). This CDR3 spans 18 amino acids. CDR3: CSARTSGRVNSGANVLTF. The DNA of the CDR3 is TGCAGTGCAAGGACTAGCGGGAGGGTAAATTCTGGGGCCAACGTCCTGACTTTC.

The rearrangement links TRBV20-1 to TRBJ2-3; tentatively, D is TRBD1 (5 bases). V was clipped by 2 bases and J by 0 bases, with 6 bases between them. The length of the CDR3 is 13 residues. Germline V lookup: CDR1 DFQATT, CDR2 SNEGSKA (reference sequence). The CDR3 loop reads CSARQGSTDTQYF. DNA for the CDR3: TGCAGTGCTAGACAGGGTAGCACAGATACGCAGTATTTT.

This clonotype was observed many times. This chain uses TRBV20-1 with TRBJ2-7, with 12 bases aligning to TRBD2. The CDR3 is 17 residues long. V was clipped by 4 bases and J by 5 bases; unmatched bases: 15. Germline V gene lookup returns CDR1 DFQATT and CDR2 SNEGSKA (reference sequence). In DNA, the CDR3 is TGCAGTGCTACACTAGGGGCTAGCGGGAGGGGGGGAAACGAGCAGTACTTC. This codes for CSATLGASGRGGNEQYF.

There are many counts of this clonotype. The V call is TRBV7-8, the J call TRBJ2-3; TRBD2 matches 7 bases. CDR1 and CDR2 (germline): SGHVS, FQNEAQ. V lost 7 bases and J lost 2; bases outside the gene matches: 9. The CDR3 sequence is 15 residues long. CDR3 nucleotide sequence: TGTGCCAGCACTTTAGCGGGTTCTTTCACAGATACGCAGTATTTT. This encodes CASTLAGSFTDTQYF.

This clonotype was seen just once. This chain uses TRBV6-6 with TRBJ2-5, with TRBD1 matching 8 bases. This CDR3 has 15 amino acids. Germline V gene data show CDR1 as MNHNY and CDR2 as SVGAGI (reference sequence). V shed 2 bases, J shed 2 bases, and the junction held 4 bases outside the gene matches. The CDR3 loop reads CASSYTGGEQETQYF. Written as DNA, the CDR3 is TGTGCCAGCAGTTACACAGGGGGTGAACAAGAGACCCAGTACTTC.

This clonotype was observed many times. The genes are TRBV28 and TRBJ2-1; 11 bases line up with TRBD1. This CDR3 contains 14 residues. Per the germline V gene, CDR1 is MDHEN and CDR2 is SYDVKM. The V segment lost 5 bases and the J segment 7 bases; nucleotides outside the gene matches: 4. CDR3 nucleotides: TGTGCCAGCAGTGGCGGACAGGGGGCGAATGAGCAGTTCTTC. Its protein is CASSGGQGANEQFF. Drawing the rest from reference TRBV28 and TRBJ2-1, the complete variable domain is DVKVTQSSRYLVKRTGEKVFLECVQDMDHENMFWYRQDPGLGLRLIYFSYDVKMKEKGDIPEGYSVSREKKERFSLILESASTNQTSMYLCASSGGQGANEQFFGPGTRLTVL.

As for this clonotype: A much larger clonotype is one base distant, so this may be a read error. The J gene is TRBJ2-7, the V gene TRBV5-1; D unclear. Germline CDR1 and CDR2: SGHRS and YFSETQ. Deletions cut 0 bases from V and 6 bases from J, with 13 bases between. This CDR3 is built from 14 residues. DNA for the CDR3: TGCGCCAGCAGCTTGGTGAGAGGTGTTTGCGAGCAGTACTTC. It encodes CASSLVRGVCEQYF.

In this sample, this clonotype turned up many times. The V and J genes are TRBV20-1 and TRBJ2-3, with D uncertain. The CDR3 length is 12 residues. Germline CDR1 is DFQATT and CDR2 is SNEGSKA (reference sequence). Trimming removed 2 bases at V and 0 bases at J, with 3 bases between. CDR3: CSARFSTDTQYF. The CDR3 DNA is TGCAGTGCTAGATTCAGCACAGATACGCAGTATTTT.

This clonotype came up many times. The chain uses TRBV12-3 or TRBV12-4 and TRBJ1-4; 9 nucleotides align to TRBD1. This CDR3 is 15 amino acids long. V lost 4 bases, J lost 8 bases, and 8 bases stayed unmatched. CDR3 coding DNA: TGTGCCAGCAGTTCGCCGGGACAGGGACGGGAAAAACTGTTTTTT. It yields the protein CASSSPGQGREKLFF.

This clonotype was counted only a few times. This chain connects TRBV2 to TRBJ2-4; D could derive from TRBD1 or TRBD2 (5 bases each). Germline CDR1 is SNHLY and CDR2 is FYNNEI. The V gene lost 6 bases and the J gene lost 1 base, with 7 bases spanning the gap. The CDR3 is 13 residues long. The CDR3: CASSGTAKNIQYF. For the CDR3, the DNA is TGTGCCAGCAGCGGGACGGCCAAAAACATTCAGTACTTC.

This clonotype was recorded many times. The chain is built from TRBV18 and TRBJ2-2; 7 bases are a match to TRBD2. The CDR3 contains 15 residues. Germline assignment: CDR1 KGHSH and CDR2 LQKENI. Trimming cost V 4 bases and J 4 bases; bases outside gene matches: 6. CDR3 bases: TGTGCCAGCTCACTATCTAGCGGCAGCACCGGGGAGCTGTTTTTT. Amino acids: CASSLSSGSTGELFF.

The chain has TRBV7-9 and TRBJ2-7; the D gene is possibly TRBD1 (6 bases). CDR3 length: 14 amino acids. V was clipped by 1 base and J by 5 bases, with 12 bases between them. CDR1 and CDR2 (germline): SEHNR, FQNEAQ (reference sequence). The CDR3 nucleotides are TGTGCCAGCAGCTTAGACAGGGCATCCCACGAGCAGTACTTC. Amino acid sequence: CASSLDRASHEQYF.

This clonotype was seen repeatedly, ten times or more. The J gene is TRBJ1-1, the V gene TRBV5-5, with D tentatively TRBD1 (6 bases). This CDR3 has 17 residues. Trimming pared 4 bases from V and 0 bases from J, leaving 19 bases between. Germline V gives CDR1 SGHKS, CDR2 YYEKEE (reference sequence). CDR3 in amino acids: CASSPVWTGGMNTEAFF. The DNA of the CDR3 is TGTGCCAGCAGCCCGGTGTGGACGGGGGGCATGAACACTGAAGCTTTCTTT. Filled out from reference TRBV5-5 and TRBJ1-1, the complete variable domain reads DAGVTQSPTHLIKTRGQQVTLRCSPISGHKSVSWYQQVLGQGPQFIFQYYEKEERGRGNFPDRFSARQFPNYSSELNVNALLLGDSALYLCASSPVWTGGMNTEAFFGQGTRLTVV.